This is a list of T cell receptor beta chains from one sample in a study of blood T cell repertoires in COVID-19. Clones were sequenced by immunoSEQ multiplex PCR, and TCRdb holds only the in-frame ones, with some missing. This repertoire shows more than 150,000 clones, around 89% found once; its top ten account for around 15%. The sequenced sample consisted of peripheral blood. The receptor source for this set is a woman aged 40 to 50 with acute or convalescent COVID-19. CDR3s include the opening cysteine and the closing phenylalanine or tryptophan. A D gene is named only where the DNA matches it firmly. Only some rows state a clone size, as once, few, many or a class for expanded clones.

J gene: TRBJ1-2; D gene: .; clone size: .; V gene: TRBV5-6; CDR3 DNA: TGTGCCAGCAGCCGCGACAGTCCTGGGGGCTACACCTTC; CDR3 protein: CASSRDSPGGYTF
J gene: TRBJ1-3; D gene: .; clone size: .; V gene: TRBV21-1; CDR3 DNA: TGTGCCAGCAGCAGACCGGGACAGGGGGCTGGAAACACCATATATTTT; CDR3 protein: CASSRPGQGAGNTIYF
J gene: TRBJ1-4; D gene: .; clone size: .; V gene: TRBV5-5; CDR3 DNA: TGTGCCAGCAGCCTGATGTCAGGGGTTAATGAAAAACTGTTTTTT; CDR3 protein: CASSLMSGVNEKLFF
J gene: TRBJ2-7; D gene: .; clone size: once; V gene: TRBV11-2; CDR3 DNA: TGTGCCAGCAGCTCTGACAGGAGCTCCTACGAGCAGTACTTC; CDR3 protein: CASSSDRSSYEQYF
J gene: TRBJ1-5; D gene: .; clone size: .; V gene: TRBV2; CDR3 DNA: TGTGCCAGCAGCGGGGGGCCACAGCCCCAGCATTTT; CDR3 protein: CASSGGPQPQHF
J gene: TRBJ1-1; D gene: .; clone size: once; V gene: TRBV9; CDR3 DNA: TGTGCCAGCAGCGTAGCAGGGCAGGTGGGCACTGAAGCTTTCTTT; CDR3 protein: CASSVAGQVGTEAFF
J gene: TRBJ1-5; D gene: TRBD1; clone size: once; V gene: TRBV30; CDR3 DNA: TGTGCCTGGAGTGTGGTAACAGGGGGTCAGCCCCAGCATTTT; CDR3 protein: CAWSVVTGGQPQHF
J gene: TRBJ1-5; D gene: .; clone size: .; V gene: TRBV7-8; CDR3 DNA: TGTGCCAGCAGCTTTTCAGGGGTCAATCAGCCCCAGCATTTT; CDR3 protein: CASSFSGVNQPQHF
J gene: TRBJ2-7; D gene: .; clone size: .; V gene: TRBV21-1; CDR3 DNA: TGTGCCAGCAGAAGGGAACTAGCGGGGGGCAAACCCTACGAGCAGTACTTC; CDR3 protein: CASRRELAGGKPYEQYF
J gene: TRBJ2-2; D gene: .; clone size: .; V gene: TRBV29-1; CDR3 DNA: TGCAGCGTCACGGGGGGCGACCCGAACACCGGGGAGCTGTTTTTT; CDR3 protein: CSVTGGDPNTGELFF
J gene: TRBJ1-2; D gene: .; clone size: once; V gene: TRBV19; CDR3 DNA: TGTGCCAGTAGTATCGGACAGCCGGCCCTTACTAACTATGGCTACACCTTC; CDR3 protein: CASSIGQPALTNYGYTF
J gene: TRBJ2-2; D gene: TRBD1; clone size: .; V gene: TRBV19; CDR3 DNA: TGTGCCAGTAGACGGGACAGGGTGAACACCGGGGAGCTGTTTTTT; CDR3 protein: CASRRDRVNTGELFF
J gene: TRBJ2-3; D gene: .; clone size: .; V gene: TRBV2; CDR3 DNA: TGTGCCAGCAGTGTCCGCGGGATGGTTCTCACAGATACGCAGTATTTT; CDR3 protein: CASSVRGMVLTDTQYF
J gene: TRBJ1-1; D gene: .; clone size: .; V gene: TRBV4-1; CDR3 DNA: TGCGCCAGCAGGTGGACAGAGAACACTGAAGCTTTCTTT; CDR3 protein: CASRWTENTEAFF
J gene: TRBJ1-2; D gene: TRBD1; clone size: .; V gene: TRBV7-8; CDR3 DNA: TGTGCCAGCAGCTTAGCGGACAGGACCTATGGCTACACCTTC; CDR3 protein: CASSLADRTYGYTF
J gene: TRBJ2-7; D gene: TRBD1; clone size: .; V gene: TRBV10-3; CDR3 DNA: TGTGCCACGACGGACAGGGCCGTACACTCCTACGAGCAGTACTTC; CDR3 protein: CATTDRAVHSYEQYF